The T cell receptor (beta chain) described here comes from a study of T-cell reconstitution after alpha-beta-depleted transplantation in children. This clonotype came up a few times. The antigen is unknown. The library targeted TCRbeta and was prepared with unique molecular identifiers. TCRdb itself ran the PCR reads through MiXCR, one entry per CDR3 protein. The repertoire holds around 250,000 distinct CDR3 sequences, with about a quarter as singletons. Overall study results and limits: After transplant, high TCRbeta diversity at day 60 in some patients arose from surviving recipient T cells and thymic progenitors. T-cell counts and diversity at one year post-transplant came mainly from newly produced T cells. Where alpha-beta T cells came from about two months after transplant was reportedly several hundred expanded graft clones.

Sample: PBMCs, taken before TCRalphabeta/CD19-depleted stem cell transplant. This TCR derives from a girl aged 2 to 9 with Fanconi anemia, due to receive a stem cell transplant.

The CDR3 spells CASSETAGANVLTF. In nucleotides, the CDR3 is TGCGCCAGCAGTGAGACCGCTGGGGCCAACGTCCTGACTTTC. This rearrangement joins TRBV10-2 to TRBJ2-6; no clear D. CDR3 length: 14 residues. The V and J ends lost 2 bases and 2 bases respectively, with 4 bases between them. Germline V gives CDR1 WSHSY, CDR2 SAAADI.